Below are 29 T cell receptor beta chains sequenced from a single sample in a study of blood T cells in healthy people across ages. A second PCR, run for roughly 7 to 12 cycles, used a sample-barcoded 5' primer plus a J-beta primer mix. Each CDR3 protein is one row after TCRdb ran MiXCR on the 5' RACE reads. This table has around 1,000,000 distinct CDR3 sequences, less than 45% appearing once. Specimen: blood. The receptors were gathered from a man younger than 35 in good health.

This CDR3 is CASSPPSTGRDGYTF. CDR3 nucleotides: TGTGCCAGCAGTCCCCCCTCGACAGGGAGGGATGGCTACACCTTC. The chain recombines TRBV12-3 or TRBV12-4 with TRBJ1-2; 7 bases are a match to TRBD1. V lost 5 bases and J lost 6; bases outside the gene matches: 12. There are 15 residues in the CDR3.

This clonotype has at least ten counts. The rearrangement links TRBV7-2 to TRBJ2-1; 7 positions match TRBD1. Germline CDR1 is SGHTA and CDR2 is FQGNSA. Trimming removed 5 bases from V and 7 bases from J; junction bases left unmatched: 8. The length of the CDR3 is 14 residues. This CDR3 reads CASSNQGDGNEQFF. In DNA form, the CDR3 reads TGTGCCAGCAGCAATCAGGGGGACGGTAATGAGCAGTTCTTC.

V is TRBV7-8 and J is TRBJ2-3; a possible D gene is TRBD2 (5 bases). The CDR3 consists of 13 residues. The germline V and J ends were trimmed by 5 bases and 8 bases, with 14 bases remaining between them. CDR1 is SGHVS and CDR2 is FQNEAQ in the germline V gene. CDR3 coding DNA: TGTGCCAGCAGCCCGCGGGCTAAGTTTACGCAGTATTTT. Its protein is CASSPRAKFTQYF. The variable domain in full, with the rest retrieved from reference TRBV7-8 and TRBJ2-3, is GAGVSQSPRYKVAKRGQDVALRCDPISGHVSLFWYQQALGQGPEFLTYFQNEAQLDKSGLPSDRFFAERPEGSVSTLKIQRTQQEDSAVYLCASSPRAKFTQYFGPGTRLTVL.

The genes are TRBV5-1 and TRBJ2-4; the D is unclear. Germline V gives CDR1 SGHRS, CDR2 YFSETQ. CDR3 size: 15 residues. V lost 4 bases to trimming and J lost 0 bases, with 11 bases between them. The CDR3 nucleotides are TGCGCCAGCAGCACCTCGACTTTAGCCAAAAACATTCAGTACTTC. Translated, it gives CASSTSTLAKNIQYF.

This clonotype was observed a few times. The chain combines TRBV4-1 with TRBJ2-1; D unresolved. Germline lookup yields CDR1 MGHRA and CDR2 YSYEKL. The CDR3 consists of 14 residues. V shed 0 bases and J shed 6 bases, with 9 bases lying between them. CDR3 sequence: CASSQDMSRNEQFF. The CDR3 coding sequence is TGCGCCAGCAGCCAAGATATGAGCCGCAATGAGCAGTTCTTC.

The rearrangement links TRBV12-3 or TRBV12-4 to TRBJ1-5, with D perhaps matching TRBD1 (5 bases). V gave up 6 bases and J gave up 3 bases, with 15 bases separating them. This CDR3 has 15 amino acids. In DNA, the CDR3 is TGTGCCAGCAGCCCCGGGGGTATTTCCAATCAGCCCCAGCATTTT. Translating it yields CASSPGGISNQPQHF.

The sample holds many counts of this clonotype. The V gene is TRBV20-1, the J gene TRBJ2-3; D gene uncertain. The CDR3 contains 12 residues. Germline-derived CDR1 and CDR2 are DFQATT and SNEGSKA (reference sequence). The ends were cut back, 3 bases at V and 2 bases at J, with 6 bases in the middle. Here the CDR3 reads CSARTPTDTQYF. The CDR3 DNA reads TGCAGTGCTAGGACGCCCACAGATACGCAGTATTTT.

V gene TRBV27 combines with J gene TRBJ1-5; D not certain. CDR1 MNHEY and CDR2 SMNVEV come from the germline V gene (reference sequence). V lost 9 bases and J 2 bases, leaving 26 bases between the germline ends. There are 18 residues in the CDR3. CDR3 sequence: CASSRNPNVQGGNQPQHF. The CDR3 nucleotides are TGTGCCAGTTCCCGGAACCCGAACGTCCAAGGCGGCAATCAGCCCCAGCATTTT.

The rearrangement links TRBV20-1 to TRBJ2-5; 9 nucleotides line up with TRBD2. The CDR3 length is 16 residues. Germline V CDR1 and CDR2: DFQATT, SNEGSKA (reference sequence). The V gene end was trimmed by 6 bases and the J gene end by 3 bases; junction bases not matched to a gene: 14. In DNA form, the CDR3 reads TGCAGTGCGAGTAGCGGGGGAAAGACAACGGAAGAGACCCAGTACTTC. It yields the protein CSASSGGKTTEETQYF.

The V gene is TRBV4-3, the J gene TRBJ1-1, with D unclear. Trimming removed 1 base from V and 11 bases from J, with 23 bases in between. The germline gives CDR1 LGHNA, CDR2 YSLEER. CDR3 length: 16 amino acids. DNA for the CDR3: TGCGCCAGCAGCCAAGCCGGGAGAGTCGGCCTGGATTTTGCTTTCTTT. The encoded protein is CASSQAGRVGLDFAFF.

The chain recombines TRBV20-1 with TRBJ2-1; 11 bases match TRBD2. Germline CDR1 DFQATT, CDR2 SNEGSKA (reference sequence). V lost 3 bases and J lost 10; bases outside the gene matches: 11. The CDR3 is 15 residues long. CDR3 protein: CSASQTSGVLGEQFF. CDR3 in DNA: TGCAGTGCTAGTCAGACTAGCGGGGTTCTGGGGGAGCAGTTCTTC.

This clonotype was observed many times. The rearrangement uses TRBV9 and TRBJ2-3; D is uncertain. Trimming took 3 bases from V and 0 from J, leaving 11 bases between them. This CDR3 spans 15 amino acids. The germline gives CDR1 SGDLS, CDR2 YYNGEE. The CDR3 is CASSAEASSTDTQYF. The CDR3 nucleotides read TGTGCCAGCAGCGCAGAGGCCAGTAGCACAGATACGCAGTATTTT.

The rearrangement joins TRBV20-1 to TRBJ1-1, with a possible D match to TRBD1 (6 bases). The V and J ends lost 6 bases and 0 bases respectively, with 11 bases between them. The CDR3 loop spans 13 amino acids. Germline V gene data show CDR1 as DFQATT and CDR2 as SNEGSKA (reference sequence). The CDR3 region has the DNA TGCAGTGCCCATCAGGGGATGAACACTGAAGCTTTCTTT. Translating it yields CSAHQGMNTEAFF.

This chain links TRBV7-9 with TRBJ1-2; D gene uncertain. V dropped 5 bases and J dropped 8 bases, with 9 bases sitting between them. The CDR3 is 11 amino acids. Germline assignment: CDR1 SEHNR and CDR2 FQNEAQ (reference sequence). CDR3 DNA sequence: TGTGCCAGCAGCCTTCACCAGGGCTACACCTTC. This encodes CASSLHQGYTF.

The chain links TRBV5-1 to TRBJ1-4; perhaps TRBD1 as D (5 bases). Germline V gives CDR1 SGHRS, CDR2 YFSETQ. The CDR3 contains 15 residues. Trimming removed 0 bases at V and 7 bases at J, with 13 bases between. CDR3 DNA sequence: TGCGCCAGCAGCTTGGAGGCAGGGCGAGGTGAAAAACTGTTTTTT. Translated: CASSLEAGRGEKLFF.

This chain uses TRBV20-1 with TRBJ2-4; the match to TRBD1 covers 7 bases. The DNA end lines up better with TRBJ2-5; the J call may be wrong. This CDR3 comprises 14 residues. CDR1 and CDR2 (germline): DFQATT, SNEGSKA (reference sequence). In DNA form, the CDR3 reads TGCAGTGCTAGTTTAACGAGGGGGCCACAGACCCAGTACTTC. It specifies CSASLTRGPQTQYF.

This rearrangement joins TRBV12-3 or TRBV12-4 to TRBJ2-7; 8 positions agree with TRBD2. Trimming at V came to 4 bases and at J to 2 bases, leaving 13 bases not matched to a gene. This CDR3 has 17 amino acids. The CDR3 region is CASSSAALAGSAYEQYF. The CDR3 nucleotides are TGTGCCAGCAGTTCCGCGGCGTTAGCGGGGAGCGCCTACGAGCAGTACTTC.

This chain links TRBV6-1 with TRBJ1-5; D is perhaps TRBD1 (5 bases). The germline V gene encodes CDR1 MNHNS and CDR2 SASEGT. With 3 bases removed from V and 3 bases from J, the gap between germline ends came to 15 bases. The CDR3 is 16 residues long. The CDR3 region has the DNA TGTGCCAGCAGTGACCGAGCAGGGCTGTCCAATCAGCCCCAGCATTTT. Translating it yields CASSDRAGLSNQPQHF.

V usage is TRBV4-3 and J usage is TRBJ2-1; D ambiguous. This CDR3 contains 16 residues. From germline, CDR1 is LGHNA and CDR2 YSLEER. Trimming shortened V by 0 bases and J by 0 bases, and 9 bases separated the two germline ends. CDR3 nucleotides: TGCGCCAGCAGCCAAGAGGCAGGCCACTCCTACAATGAGCAGTTCTTC. Its protein product is CASSQEAGHSYNEQFF.

The rearrangement uses TRBV7-8 and TRBJ1-4, with 9 positions matching TRBD1. V was pared by 1 base and J by 13 bases, with 4 bases of the junction left unmatched. This CDR3 is 13 amino acids long. CDR1 is SGHVS, CDR2 FQNEAQ, per germline. CDR3 amino acids: CASSLGDRDRLFF. CDR3 bases: TGTGCCAGCAGCTTAGGGGACAGGGATAGACTGTTTTTT. Full variable domain (remainder filled in from reference TRBV7-8 and TRBJ1-4): GAGVSQSPRYKVAKRGQDVALRCDPISGHVSLFWYQQALGQGPEFLTYFQNEAQLDKSGLPSDRFFAERPEGSVSTLKIQRTQQEDSAVYLCASSLGDRDRLFFGSGTQLSVL.

This clonotype has just a few counts. This chain joins TRBV4-3 and TRBJ1-2, with unresolved D. V lost 0 bases to trimming and J lost 4 bases, with 9 bases between them. Germline assignment: CDR1 LGHNA and CDR2 YSLEER. The CDR3 length is 14 residues. The CDR3 DNA is TGCGCCAGCAGCCAAGATGCTGGATTCTATGGCTACACCTTC. It translates to CASSQDAGFYGYTF.

At least ten counts were recorded for this clonotype. The V call is TRBV11-2, the J call TRBJ2-3; maybe TRBD2 (5 bases). Deletions cut 6 bases from V and 6 bases from J, with 10 bases between. The V gene's germline CDR1 is SGHAT and CDR2 FQNNGV. The CDR3 sequence is 12 residues long. CDR3 DNA: TGTGCCAGCAGTCCAAGGAGGGATACGCAGTATTTT. Translating it yields CASSPRRDTQYF.

In DNA, the CDR3 is TGCGCCAGCAGCCAAGAATCGCCCGGACAGGGGTATGGCTACACCTTC. It is translated as CASSQESPGQGYGYTF. The chain employs TRBV4-1 and TRBJ1-2; 9 positions match TRBD1. CDR1 and CDR2 from the germline V gene are MGHRA and YSYEKL. The V gene end was trimmed by 0 bases and the J gene end by 5 bases; junction bases not matched to a gene: 7. CDR3 length: 16 residues.

The chain joins TRBV6-5 to TRBJ2-5, with a weak D call TRBD1 (6 bases). V was shortened by 5 bases and J by 0 bases, with 10 bases between the two germline ends. The CDR3 is 14 amino acids. Germline CDR1 is MNHEY and CDR2 is SVGAGI. CDR3 nucleotides: TGTGCCAGCAGTCCGACAGGAAACCAAGAGACCCAGTACTTC. Amino acids: CASSPTGNQETQYF.

V and J are TRBV3-1 and TRBJ2-3, with unresolved D. Trimming removed 0 bases from V and 2 bases from J, with 12 bases in between. Germline V gene data show CDR1 as LGHDT and CDR2 as YNNKEL (reference sequence). This CDR3 is 16 amino acids long. The CDR3 nucleotides are TGTGCCAGCAGCCAAGATAGTGGGTTCTACACAGATACGCAGTATTTT. Its translation is CASSQDSGFYTDTQYF.

The chain joins TRBV20-1 to TRBJ2-1, with D unclear. Per germline, CDR1 DFQATT and CDR2 SNEGSKA (reference sequence). CDR3 length: 12 residues. Trimming removed 6 bases from V and 10 bases from J, with 16 bases in between. CDR3 loop: CSASGVAYEQFF. The CDR3 nucleotides are TGCAGTGCCAGTGGAGTAGCCTACGAGCAGTTCTTC.

The chain is built from TRBV7-7 and TRBJ1-1; no clear D. V was cut by 5 bases and J by 3 bases, with 13 bases left in between. The CDR3 spans 14 residues. Per the germline V gene, CDR1 is SSHAT and CDR2 is FNYEAQ (reference sequence). For the CDR3, the DNA is TGTGCCAGCAGCCCAAGTCCCACAGACACTGAAGCTTTCTTT. Its translation: CASSPSPTDTEAFF.

The chain links TRBV7-8 to TRBJ2-3; a weak D match, TRBD2 (6 bases). The CDR3 has 17 residues. Germline V gene lookup returns CDR1 SGHVS and CDR2 FQNEAQ. V dropped 1 base and J dropped 3 bases, with 17 bases sitting between them. CDR3 coding DNA: TGTGCCAGCAGCTTAGAAGGAGGGGCTCGGGGTACAGATACGCAGTATTTT. It encodes CASSLEGGARGTDTQYF.

This clonotype was seen repeatedly, ten times or more. The J gene is TRBJ2-5, the V gene TRBV28; D is unresolved. CDR3 length: 14 residues. The ends were cut back, 5 bases at V and 2 bases at J, with 12 bases in the middle. Germline loops: CDR1 MDHEN, CDR2 SYDVKM. CDR3 sequence: CASSPLGSQETQYF. The CDR3 region has the DNA TGTGCCAGCAGTCCCTTAGGCTCTCAAGAGACCCAGTACTTC.